Below are 14 T cell receptor beta chains sequenced from a single sample in a study of shared clonotypes between healthy human individuals. Positive CCR7 selection of CD45RO-negative cells yielded the naive CD8 cells, and terminally differentiated effector memory CD45RA+ cells were excluded. Only in-frame clones appear in the TCRdb table, and some are missing; sequencing was by immunoSEQ multiplex PCR. The sample consists of over 2,000,000 clones, 90% to 95% of them appearing once. Sequenced material: naive CD8+ T cells from PBMCs. Receptor source: a young man in good health. Some clones in this sample may be carry-over from other donors' samples.

This clone was counted once. The chain couples TRBV15 to TRBJ2-7, with a possible D match to TRBD2 (5 bases). Trimming took off 3 bases at V and 4 bases at J, with 13 bases between the two ends. CDR3 length equals 14 residues. The germline V gene encodes CDR1 LNHNV and CDR2 YYDKDF (reference sequence). The CDR3 bases are TGTGCCACCAGCAGCGGACTGGTGCGTTACGAGCAGTACTTC. Translation gives CATSSGLVRYEQYF.

The chain employs TRBV4-2 and TRBJ1-2; D is undetermined. Per the germline V gene, CDR1 is LGHNA and CDR2 is YNFKEQ. Trimming removed 5 bases at V and 1 base at J, with 14 bases between. This CDR3 contains 15 residues. Here the CDR3 DNA reads TGTGCCAGCAGCTTAGGAGGGCAGAATAACTATGGCTACACCTTC. This codes for CASSLGGQNNYGYTF.

The chain uses TRBV5-6 and TRBJ2-1; D remains ambiguous. The CDR3 contains 15 residues. Looked up from germline, CDR1 is SGHDT and CDR2 is YYEEEE. Trimming took 1 base from V and 4 from J, leaving 12 bases between them. For the CDR3, the DNA is TGTGCCAGCAGCTTGACTACAGAGCCTTACAATGAGCAGTTCTTC. Its translation: CASSLTTEPYNEQFF. The full variable domain, completed using reference TRBV5-6 and TRBJ2-1, is DAGVTQSPTHLIKTRGQQVTLRCSPKSGHDTVSWYQQALGQGPQFIFQYYEEEERQRGNFPDRFSGHQFPNYSSELNVNALLLGDSALYLCASSLTTEPYNEQFFGPGTRLTVL.

The gene calls are TRBV7-9 and TRBJ2-1, with D hard to call. Germline CDR1 reads SEHNR; CDR2 reads FQNEAQ (reference sequence). V was clipped by 7 bases and J by 8 bases, with 12 bases between them. The CDR3 length is 12 residues. The CDR3 nucleotides are TGTGCCAGCATGGCACCGGCGGATGAGCAGTTCTTC. This codes for CASMAPADEQFF.

The chain links TRBV27 to TRBJ2-7, with D tentatively TRBD2 (6 bases). This CDR3 spans 14 amino acids. Trimming shortened V by 5 bases and J by 4 bases, and 15 bases separated the two germline ends. Germline lookup yields CDR1 MNHEY and CDR2 SMNVEV (reference sequence). The CDR3 reads CASSIGGIGYEQYF. In nucleotides, the CDR3 is TGTGCCAGCAGTATTGGAGGGATTGGGTACGAGCAGTACTTC.

The chain joins TRBV28 to TRBJ2-7; TRBD2 might be the D (6 bases). CDR3 length: 18 amino acids. The V end was cut by 8 bases, the J end by 0 bases, with 26 bases between. Per germline, CDR1 MDHEN and CDR2 SYDVKM. CDR3 region: CASQFPPPSVQSSYEQYF. DNA for the CDR3: TGTGCCAGCCAGTTTCCCCCTCCTAGCGTACAGAGCTCCTACGAGCAGTACTTC.

This sequence joins TRBV28 and TRBJ2-1; the D is unclear. The CDR3 totals 21 residues. Germline CDR1 MDHEN, CDR2 SYDVKM. Trimming took 2 bases from V and 0 from J, leaving 26 bases between them. Here the CDR3 DNA reads TGTGCCAGCAGTTTACGCAGTCAATCCCCCCCCTACAGAACCTCCTACAATGAGCAGTTCTTC. It codes for CASSLRSQSPPYRTSYNEQFF.

The genes are TRBV29-1 and TRBJ2-7; TRBD2 agrees at 7 bases. The CDR3 runs to 15 residues. Trimming cost V 1 base and J 0 bases; bases outside gene matches: 6. Germline assignment: CDR1 SQVTM and CDR2 ANQGSEA. The CDR3 loop reads CSVEGRLADSYEQYF. CDR3 bases: TGCAGCGTTGAAGGCAGGCTAGCGGACTCCTACGAGCAGTACTTC.

On this clone: Other nucleotide sequences in the sample specify the same CDR3. J is TRBJ1-1 and V is TRBV7-8, with D possibly matching TRBD1 (5 bases). The CDR3 covers 13 residues. Germline CDR1 reads SGHVS; CDR2 reads FQNEAQ. Trimming removed 5 bases from V and 4 bases from J, with 11 bases in between. CDR3 coding DNA: TGTGCCAGCAGCCTAGGAGGGGCCACTGAAGCTTTCTTT. It translates to CASSLGGATEAFF.

The rearrangement links TRBV27 to TRBJ2-5, with 11 bases matching TRBD2. The ends lost 6 bases at V and 1 base at J; junction bases unmatched: 4. The CDR3 covers 15 residues. The V gene's germline CDR1 is MNHEY and CDR2 SMNVEV (reference sequence). The CDR3 sequence is CASSTTSGIQETQYF. CDR3 DNA: TGTGCCAGCAGCACGACTAGCGGGATCCAAGAGACCCAGTACTTC.

This chain uses TRBV6-4 with TRBJ2-2; TRBD1 agrees at 8 bases. Germline-derived CDR1 and CDR2 are MRHNA and SNTAGT. This CDR3 has 15 amino acids. V dropped 9 bases and J dropped 8; count of bases not matched to a gene: 14. In DNA form, the CDR3 reads TGTGCCAGTGCACCGACAGGGGAGTGGACGGGGGAGCTGTTTTTT. Its protein product is CASAPTGEWTGELFF.

The chain recombines TRBV10-3 with TRBJ2-7; no reliable D call. Germline assignment: CDR1 ENHRY and CDR2 SYGVKD. The CDR3 covers 13 residues. Trimming took 0 bases from V and 6 from J, leaving 9 bases between them. The CDR3 nucleotides are TGTGCCATCAGTGAGTCTAATAAGGGCGAGCAGTACTTC. This gives the protein CAISESNKGEQYF.

The CDR3 DNA reads as TGCGCCAGCAGCCAACATCCGGGGGCTTTACTCGGTGAGCAGTTCTTC. Amino acids: CASSQHPGALLGEQFF. The V and J genes are TRBV4-1 and TRBJ2-1; either TRBD1 or TRBD2 may fit D (6 bases each). Germline loops: CDR1 MGHRA, CDR2 YSYEKL. The CDR3 extends over 16 amino acids. Trimming took 2 bases from V and 9 from J, leaving 20 bases between them.

The V gene is TRBV18, the J gene TRBJ1-4; D might be TRBD1 (6 bases). Germline loops: CDR1 KGHSH, CDR2 LQKENI. The CDR3 covers 15 residues. V was shortened by 2 bases and J by 5 bases, with 12 bases between the two germline ends. Here the CDR3 DNA reads TGTGCCAGCTCACCAAGCAGGGGCGAGAATGAAAAACTGTTTTTT. Encoded protein: CASSPSRGENEKLFF. Full variable domain (outside the CDR3, taken from reference TRBV18 and TRBJ1-4): NAGVMQNPRHLVRRRGQEARLRCSPMKGHSHVYWYRQLPEEGLKFMVYLQKENIIDESGMPKERFSAEFPKEGPSILRIQQVVRGDSAAYFCASSPSRGENEKLFFGSGTQLSVL.